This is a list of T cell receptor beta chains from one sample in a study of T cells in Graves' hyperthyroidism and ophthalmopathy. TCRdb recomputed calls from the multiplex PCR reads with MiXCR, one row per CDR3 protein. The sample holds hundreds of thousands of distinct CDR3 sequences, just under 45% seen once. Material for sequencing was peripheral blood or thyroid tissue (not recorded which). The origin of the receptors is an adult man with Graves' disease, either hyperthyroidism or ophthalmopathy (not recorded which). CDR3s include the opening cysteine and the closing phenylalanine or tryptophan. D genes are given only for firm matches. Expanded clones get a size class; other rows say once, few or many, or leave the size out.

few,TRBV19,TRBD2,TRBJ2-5,TGTGCCAGTAGTGCCGGGGGGGCCCACGGTGAGGAGACCCAGTACTTC,CASSAGGAHGEETQYF
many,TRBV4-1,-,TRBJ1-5,TGCGCCAGCAGCCAAGCGGAAAGACAGCCCCAGCATTTT,CASSQAERQPQHF
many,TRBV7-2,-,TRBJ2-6,TGTGCCAGCAGCCCCTTTGGGAGCTCTGGGGCCAACGTCCTGACTTTC,CASSPFGSSGANVLTF
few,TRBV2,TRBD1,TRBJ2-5,TGTGCCAGCAGTTTTGGACAGGGGGCCGAGACCCAGTACTTC,CASSFGQGAETQYF
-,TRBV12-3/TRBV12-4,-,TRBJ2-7,TGTGCCAGCAGTGAACCCCCAAACTACGAGCAGTACTTC,CASSEPPNYEQYF
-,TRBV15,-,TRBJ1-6,TGTGCCACCAGCAGGACAGAGAATTCACCCCTCCACTTT,CATSRTENSPLHF
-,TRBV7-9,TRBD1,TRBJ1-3,TGTGCCAGCAGCCAAACCGGACAGGGAGCTGGAAACACCATATATTTT,CASSQTGQGAGNTIYF
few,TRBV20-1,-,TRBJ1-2,TGCAGTGCTAGGTCTTGGGGTCCGGGACCCATGAGGGGCTACACCTTC,CSARSWGPGPMRGYTF
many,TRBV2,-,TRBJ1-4,TGTGCCAGCAGTGAAGCCCGGATAAATGAAAAACTGTTTTTT,CASSEARINEKLFF
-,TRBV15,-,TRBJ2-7,TGTGCCACCAGCAGCCCCTCACTCTTCTACGAGCAGTACTTC,CATSSPSLFYEQYF
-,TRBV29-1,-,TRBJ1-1,TGCAGCGTCGTCTCGGGACAGAACACTGAAGCTTTCTTT,CSVVSGQNTEAFF
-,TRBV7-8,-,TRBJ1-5,TGTGCCAGCAGCTTAGCGGAAGGCAGCAATCAGCCCCAGCATTTT,CASSLAEGSNQPQHF
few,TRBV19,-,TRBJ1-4,TGTGCCAGTGTGGGGCAGCTGCATAGTGAAAAACTGTTTTTT,CASVGQLHSEKLFF
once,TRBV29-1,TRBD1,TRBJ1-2,TGCAGCGTCACGGGACAGGGTTATGGCTACACCTTC,CSVTGQGYGYTF
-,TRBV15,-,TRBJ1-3,TGTGCCACCAGCAGAGACCTCGGCAGCTTTAACTATGGCTACACCATATATTTT,CATSRDLGSFNYGYTIYF
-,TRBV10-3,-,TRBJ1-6,TGTGCCAGCCACAAAGACTATAATTCACCCCTCCACTTT,CASHKDYNSPLHF
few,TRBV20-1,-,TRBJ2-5,TGCAGTGCTAGAGTGGGGGGCATAGGGGCGTACCAAGAGACCCAGTACTTC,CSARVGGIGAYQETQYF
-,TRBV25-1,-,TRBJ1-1,TGTGCCAGTCTCCACAGTACGCTGAACACTGAAGCTTTCTTT,CASLHSTLNTEAFF
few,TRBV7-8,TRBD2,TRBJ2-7,TGTGCCAGCAGCCACGGACTAGCGGGAGGAATTTTGTACGAGCAGTACTTC,CASSHGLAGGILYEQYF
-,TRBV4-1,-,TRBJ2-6,TGCGCCAGCAGCCTATGGGGTAGCTCTGGGGCCAACGTCCTGACTTTC,CASSLWGSSGANVLTF
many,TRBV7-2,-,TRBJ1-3,TGTGCCAGCAGCTTGATGGGAAACACCATATATTTT,CASSLMGNTIYF
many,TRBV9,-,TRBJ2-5,TGTGCCAGCAGCATCAGTGGTGGGCGACGGGTAGAGACCCAGTACTTC,CASSISGGRRVETQYF
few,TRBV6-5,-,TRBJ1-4,TGTGCCAGCAGTTACAGACCGGGCGAAAAACTGTTTTTT,CASSYRPGEKLFF
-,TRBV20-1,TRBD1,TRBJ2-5,TGCAGTGCTAGAGCAGGGACAGGGAGGGAGACCCAGTACTTC,CSARAGTGRETQYF
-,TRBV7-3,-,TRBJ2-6,TGTGCCAGCAGCTCGGAGGAGAACACTGAAGCTTTC,CASSSEENTEAF
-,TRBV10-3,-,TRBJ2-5,TGTGCCATCAGTAGGCGGGAGACCCAGTACTTC,CAISRRETQYF
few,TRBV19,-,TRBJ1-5,TGTGCCAGTAGTCCCCTGGCGAATCAGCCCCAGCATTTT,CASSPLANQPQHF
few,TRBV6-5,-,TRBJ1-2,TGTGCCAGCAGCCGACGGACAGCAGGGGATGGCTACACCTTC,CASSRRTAGDGYTF
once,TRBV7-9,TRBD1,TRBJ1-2,TGTGCCAGCGCGACAGGGGGTTATGGCTACACCTTC,CASATGGYGYTF
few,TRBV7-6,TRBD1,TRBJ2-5,TGTGCCAGCAGCTTAGCGCAGGGGGTCCAAGAGACCCAGTACTTC,CASSLAQGVQETQYF
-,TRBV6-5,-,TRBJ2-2,TGTGCCAGCAGTGTTTTGAGGAACACCGGGGAGCTGTTTTTT,CASSVLRNTGELFF
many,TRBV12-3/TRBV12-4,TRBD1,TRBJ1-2,TGTGCCAGCAGTCAAACCGGGACAGGGCATGGCTACACCTTC,CASSQTGTGHGYTF
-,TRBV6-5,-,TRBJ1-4,TGTGCCAGCAGTTACTCCCAGGGAAGCGGTAATGAAAAACTGTTTTTT,CASSYSQGSGNEKLFF
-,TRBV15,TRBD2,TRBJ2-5,TGTGCCACCAGCAGAGGCCTAGCGGGGGCCCAAGAGACCCAGTACTTC,CATSRGLAGAQETQYF
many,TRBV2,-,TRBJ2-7,TGTGCCAGCAGTCCCAGGTCCTCCTACGAGCAGTACTTC,CASSPRSSYEQYF
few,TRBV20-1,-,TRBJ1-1,TGCAGTGCAGAGGGACCTAAACGAAAATTCCTCAGGGACACTGAAGCTTTCTTT,CSAEGPKRKFLRDTEAFF
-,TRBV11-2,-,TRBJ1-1,TGTGCCAGCAGCTTTGTAGTGGGACCCACTGAAGCTTTCTTT,CASSFVVGPTEAFF
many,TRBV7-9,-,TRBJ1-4,TGTGCCAGCAGCGATGGGACGGCAAAAAACCATTTT,CASSDGTAKNHF
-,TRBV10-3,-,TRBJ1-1,TGTGCCAGCTACGGAGGGGGTCCGAACACTGAAGCTTTCTTT,CASYGGGPNTEAFF
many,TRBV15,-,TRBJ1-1,TGTGCCACGCTTAGGAGACAGGCTTCTAGGAACACTGAAGCTTTCTTT,CATLRRQASRNTEAFF